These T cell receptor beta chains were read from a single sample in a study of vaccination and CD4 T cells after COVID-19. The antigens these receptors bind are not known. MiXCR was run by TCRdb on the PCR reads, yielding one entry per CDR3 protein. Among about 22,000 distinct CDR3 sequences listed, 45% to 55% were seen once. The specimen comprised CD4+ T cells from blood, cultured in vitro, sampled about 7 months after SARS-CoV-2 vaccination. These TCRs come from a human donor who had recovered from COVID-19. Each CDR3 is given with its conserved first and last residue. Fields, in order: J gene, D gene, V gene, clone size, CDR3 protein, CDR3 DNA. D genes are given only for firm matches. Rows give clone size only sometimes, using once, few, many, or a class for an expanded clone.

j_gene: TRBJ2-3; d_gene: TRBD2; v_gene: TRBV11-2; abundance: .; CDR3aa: CASSGTSGYTDTQYF; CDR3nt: TGTGCCAGCAGTGGGACTAGCGGATACACAGATACGCAGTATTTT
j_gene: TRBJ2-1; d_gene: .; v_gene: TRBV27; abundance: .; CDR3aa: CASSLTGTYNEQFF; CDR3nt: TGTGCCAGCAGTTTAACGGGAACCTACAATGAGCAGTTCTTC
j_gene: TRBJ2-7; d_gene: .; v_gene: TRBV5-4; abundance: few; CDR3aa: CASSLMTNPSEQYF; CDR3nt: TGTGCCAGCAGCTTAATGACAAACCCCAGCGAGCAGTACTTC
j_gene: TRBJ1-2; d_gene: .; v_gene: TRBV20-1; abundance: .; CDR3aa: CSARRGSKDGYTF; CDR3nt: TGCAGTGCTAGACGGGGGTCCAAGGATGGCTACACCTTC
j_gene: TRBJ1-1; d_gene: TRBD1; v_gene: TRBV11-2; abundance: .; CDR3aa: CASSPPGGGTEAFF; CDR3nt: TGTGCCAGCAGCCCCCCAGGGGGCGGAACCGAAGCTTTCTTT
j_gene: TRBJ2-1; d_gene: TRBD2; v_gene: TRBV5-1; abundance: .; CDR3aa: CASAPGLAGGEQFF; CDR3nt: TGCGCCAGCGCCCCGGGACTAGCGGGAGGTGAGCAGTTCTTC
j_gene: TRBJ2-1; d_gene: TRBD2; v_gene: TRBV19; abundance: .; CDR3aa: CASSPRGLAGVNEQFF; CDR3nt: TGTGCCAGTAGTCCCCGAGGACTAGCGGGAGTTAATGAGCAGTTCTTC
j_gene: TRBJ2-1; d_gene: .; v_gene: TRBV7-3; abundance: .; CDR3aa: CASSLIEGAEQFF; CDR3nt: TGTGCCAGCAGCTTAATTGAGGGAGCTGAGCAGTTCTTC
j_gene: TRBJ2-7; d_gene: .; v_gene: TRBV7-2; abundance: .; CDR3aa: CASSFAGTNEQYF; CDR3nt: TGTGCCAGCAGCTTTGCAGGGACGAACGAGCAGTACTTC
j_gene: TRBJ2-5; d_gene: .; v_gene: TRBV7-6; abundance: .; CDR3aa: CASSPSTSFRTQYF; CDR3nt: TGTGCCAGCAGCCCGTCGACTAGTTTCCGAACCCAGTACTTC
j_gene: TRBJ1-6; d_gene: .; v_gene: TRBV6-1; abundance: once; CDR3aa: CASSEEAKPFYSPLHF; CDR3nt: TGTGCCAGCAGTGAAGAGGCGAAACCATTTTACTCACCCCTCCACTTT
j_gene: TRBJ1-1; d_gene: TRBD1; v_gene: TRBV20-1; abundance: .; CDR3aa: CSATGGARTEAFF; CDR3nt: TGCAGTGCGACAGGGGGCGCGAGGACTGAAGCTTTCTTT
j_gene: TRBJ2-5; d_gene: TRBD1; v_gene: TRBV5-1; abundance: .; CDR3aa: CASSRDRGETQYF; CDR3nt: TGCGCCAGCAGCAGGGACAGGGGTGAGACCCAGTACTTC
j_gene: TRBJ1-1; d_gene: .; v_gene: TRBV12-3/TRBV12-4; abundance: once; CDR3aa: CASSLQGANTEAFF; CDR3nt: TGTGCCAGCAGCTTACAGGGCGCGAACACTGAAGCTTTCTTT
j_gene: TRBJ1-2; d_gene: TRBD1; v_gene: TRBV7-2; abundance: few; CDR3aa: CASSPDRVGGYTF; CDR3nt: TGTGCCAGCAGCCCTGACAGGGTCGGTGGCTACACCTTC
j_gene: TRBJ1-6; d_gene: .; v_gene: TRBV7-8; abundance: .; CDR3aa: CASSLGTVYNSPLHF; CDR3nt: TGTGCCAGCAGCTTAGGGACAGTTTATAATTCACCCCTCCACTTT
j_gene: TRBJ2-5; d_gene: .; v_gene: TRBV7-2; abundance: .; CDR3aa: CASSLDNPQETQYF; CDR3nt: TGTGCCAGCAGCTTAGACAACCCCCAAGAGACCCAGTACTTC
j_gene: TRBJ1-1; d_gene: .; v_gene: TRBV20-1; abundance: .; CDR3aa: CSARKDTNTEAFF; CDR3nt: TGCAGTGCTAGGAAGGATACGAACACTGAAGCTTTCTTT
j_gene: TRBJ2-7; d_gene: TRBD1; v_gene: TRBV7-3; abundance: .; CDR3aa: CASSLDRAHPEQYF; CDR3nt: TGTGCCAGCAGCTTAGACAGGGCCCATCCCGAGCAGTACTTC
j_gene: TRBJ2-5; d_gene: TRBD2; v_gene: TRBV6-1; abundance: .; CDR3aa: CASSPLAGGLYQETQYF; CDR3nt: TGTGCCAGCAGTCCCCTTGCGGGGGGACTTTACCAAGAGACCCAGTACTTC
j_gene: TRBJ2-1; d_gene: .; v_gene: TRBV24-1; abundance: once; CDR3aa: CATSAQGFGEQFF; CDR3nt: TGTGCCACCAGTGCACAGGGTTTCGGTGAGCAGTTCTTC
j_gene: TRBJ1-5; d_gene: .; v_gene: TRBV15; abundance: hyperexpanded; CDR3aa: CATSREYEDQPQHF; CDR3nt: TGTGCCACCAGCAGAGAATATGAGGATCAGCCCCAGCATTTT
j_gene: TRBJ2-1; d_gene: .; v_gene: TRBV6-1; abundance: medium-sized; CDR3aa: CASSALGVPYNEQFF; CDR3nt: TGTGCCAGCAGCGCACTAGGGGTCCCCTACAATGAGCAGTTCTTC
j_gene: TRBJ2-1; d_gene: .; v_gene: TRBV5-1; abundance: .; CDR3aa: CASSTDVGANNEQFF; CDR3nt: TGCGCCAGCAGCACGGATGTGGGGGCAAACAATGAGCAGTTCTTC
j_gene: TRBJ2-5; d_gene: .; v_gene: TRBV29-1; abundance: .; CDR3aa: CSVSGTEQETQYF; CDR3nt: TGCAGCGTTAGCGGGACAGAGCAAGAGACCCAGTACTTC
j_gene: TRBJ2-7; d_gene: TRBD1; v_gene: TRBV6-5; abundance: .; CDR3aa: CASSYSGTGVDEQYF; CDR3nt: TGTGCCAGCAGTTACTCCGGGACAGGGGTGGACGAGCAGTACTTC
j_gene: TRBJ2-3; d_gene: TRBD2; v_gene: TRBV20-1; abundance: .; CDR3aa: CSARDPSTSADTQYF; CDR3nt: TGCAGTGCTAGAGATCCGTCGACTAGCGCAGATACGCAGTATTTT
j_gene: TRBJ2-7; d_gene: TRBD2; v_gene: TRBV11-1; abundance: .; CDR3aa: CASSTASGRAYEQYF; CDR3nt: TGTGCCAGCAGCACAGCTAGCGGGAGGGCCTACGAGCAGTACTTC
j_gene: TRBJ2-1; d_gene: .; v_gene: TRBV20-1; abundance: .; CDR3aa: CSARRGVWDRDEQFF; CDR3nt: TGCAGTGCTAGAAGGGGTGTTTGGGATAGGGATGAGCAGTTCTTC
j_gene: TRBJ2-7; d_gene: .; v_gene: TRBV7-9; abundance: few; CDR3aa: CASTRRGSYEQYF; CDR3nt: TGTGCCAGCACCAGAAGGGGCAGCTACGAGCAGTACTTC
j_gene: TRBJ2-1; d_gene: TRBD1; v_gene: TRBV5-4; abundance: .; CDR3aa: CASSLGGQGSNEQFF; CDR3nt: TGTGCCAGCAGCCTCGGGGGACAGGGGAGCAATGAGCAGTTCTTC
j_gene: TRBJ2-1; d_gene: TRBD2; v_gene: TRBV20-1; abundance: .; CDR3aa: CSARDPGGLAYNEQFF; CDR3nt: TGCAGTGCTAGAGACCCCGGTGGACTAGCGTACAATGAGCAGTTCTTC
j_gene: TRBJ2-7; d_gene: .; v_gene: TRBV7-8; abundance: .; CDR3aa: CASSLAGVGPYEQYF; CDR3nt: TGTGCCAGCAGCTTAGCCGGGGTGGGACCCTACGAGCAGTACTTC
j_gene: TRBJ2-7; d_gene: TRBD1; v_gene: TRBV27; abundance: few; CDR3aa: CASTTTGGAYEQYF; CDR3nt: TGTGCCAGCACAACGACAGGGGGCGCCTACGAGCAGTACTTC
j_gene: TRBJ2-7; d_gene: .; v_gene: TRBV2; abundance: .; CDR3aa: CASSDFGQATYEQYF; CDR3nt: TGTGCCAGCAGTGACTTCGGCCAGGCAACCTACGAGCAGTACTTC
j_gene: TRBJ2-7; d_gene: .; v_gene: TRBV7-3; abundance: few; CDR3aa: CASSPWGFHDYEQYF; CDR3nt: TGTGCCAGCAGCCCCTGGGGGTTTCATGACTACGAGCAGTACTTC
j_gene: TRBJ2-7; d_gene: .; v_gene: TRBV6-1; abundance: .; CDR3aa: CASSDHRAYEQYF; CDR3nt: TGTGCCAGCAGTGATCATAGGGCCTACGAGCAGTACTTC
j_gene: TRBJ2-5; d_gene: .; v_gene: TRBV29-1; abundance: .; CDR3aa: CSVERGAGETQYF; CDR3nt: TGCAGCGTTGAAAGGGGGGCCGGGGAGACCCAGTACTTC
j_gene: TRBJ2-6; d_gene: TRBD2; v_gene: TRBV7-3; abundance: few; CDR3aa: CASSLMASGVSGANVLTF; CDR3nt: TGTGCCAGCAGCTTAATGGCTAGCGGGGTCTCTGGGGCCAACGTCCTGACTTTC
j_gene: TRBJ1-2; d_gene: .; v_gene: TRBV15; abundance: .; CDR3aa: CATSRDVTVNYGYTF; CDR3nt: TGTGCCACCAGCAGAGATGTGACAGTCAACTATGGCTACACCTTC
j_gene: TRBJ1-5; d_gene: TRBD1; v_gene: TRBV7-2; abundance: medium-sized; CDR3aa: CASSSTGGGYQPQHF; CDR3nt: TGTGCCAGCAGCAGCACAGGGGGCGGTTATCAGCCCCAGCATTTT
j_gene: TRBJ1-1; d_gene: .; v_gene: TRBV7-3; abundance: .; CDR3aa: CASSRTVNTEAFF; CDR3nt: TGTGCCAGCAGCCGGACAGTGAACACTGAAGCTTTCTTT
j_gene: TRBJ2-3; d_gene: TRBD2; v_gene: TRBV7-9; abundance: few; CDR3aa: CASSQKTGRGSADTQYF; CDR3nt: TGTGCCAGCAGCCAAAAGACGGGGAGGGGCTCCGCAGATACGCAGTATTTT
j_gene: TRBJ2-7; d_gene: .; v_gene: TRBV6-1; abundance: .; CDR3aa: CASFSGRGSSSEQYF; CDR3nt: TGTGCCAGCTTCTCAGGACGGGGTTCATCAAGCGAGCAGTACTTC
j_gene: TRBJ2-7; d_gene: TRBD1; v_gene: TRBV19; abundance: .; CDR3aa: CASSIDGQGPYEQYF; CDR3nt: TGTGCCAGTAGTATAGACGGACAGGGTCCCTACGAGCAGTACTTC
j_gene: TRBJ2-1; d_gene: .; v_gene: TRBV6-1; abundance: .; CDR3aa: CASTTWSRNEQFF; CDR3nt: TGTGCCAGCACCACGTGGAGCAGGAATGAGCAGTTCTTC
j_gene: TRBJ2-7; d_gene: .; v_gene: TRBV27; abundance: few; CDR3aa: CASSLGTSGYEQYF; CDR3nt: TGTGCCAGCAGTTTGGGCACTAGTGGGTACGAGCAGTACTTC
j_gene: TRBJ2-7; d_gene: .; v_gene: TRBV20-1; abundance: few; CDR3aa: CSATDAGTSYEQYF; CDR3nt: TGCAGCGCTACGGACGCGGGGACCTCCTACGAGCAGTACTTC
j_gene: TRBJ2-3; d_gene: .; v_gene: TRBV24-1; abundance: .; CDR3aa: CATSDTHYIGDGTDTQYF; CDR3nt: TGTGCCACCAGTGATACGCACTATATCGGGGACGGCACAGATACGCAGTATTTT